Listed here are 17 T cell receptor beta chains from one sample, sequenced in a study of shared clonotypes between healthy human individuals. The method was immunoSEQ multiplex PCR; TCRdb's version includes in-frame clones alone and lacks a portion of them. The repertoire holds around 980,000 clones, with around 78% as singletons. The sequenced material came from memory CD4+ T cells from PBMCs. The subset: CD45RA-negative fraction. These receptors all stem from a man aged 18 to 30 in good health. Some clones in this sample may be carry-over from other donors' samples.

J is TRBJ1-1 and V is TRBV6-1; D not certain. The CDR3 sequence is 14 residues long. Trimming took off 6 bases at V and 1 base at J, with 12 bases between the two ends. Germline V gene data show CDR1 as MNHNS and CDR2 as SASEGT. The CDR3 sequence is CASSRNLGNTEAFF. The CDR3 coding sequence is TGTGCCAGCAGCCGCAACCTGGGGAACACTGAAGCTTTCTTT.

This clone was counted a few times. J is TRBJ2-7 and V is TRBV2; the D gene is possibly TRBD1 (6 bases). CDR1 SNHLY and CDR2 FYNNEI come from the germline V gene. The CDR3 contains 14 residues. The V gene lost 4 bases and the J gene lost 1 base, with 11 bases spanning the gap. The CDR3 region is CASSGGQYSYEQYF. CDR3 DNA: TGTGCCAGCAGTGGCGGACAGTATTCCTACGAGCAGTACTTC.

The chain uses TRBV11-2 and TRBJ2-1; 16 bases align to TRBD2. The ends lost 5 bases at V and 9 bases at J; junction bases unmatched: 7. The CDR3 sequence is 16 residues long. Looked up from germline, CDR1 is SGHAT and CDR2 is FQNNGV. CDR3 region: CASSDGTSGRASEQFF. CDR3 sequence (DNA): TGTGCCAGCAGCGATGGGACTAGCGGGAGGGCCAGTGAGCAGTTCTTC.

The chain uses TRBV5-6 and TRBJ2-7; D uncertain. Germline V lookup: CDR1 SGHDT, CDR2 YYEEEE. The CDR3 has 15 amino acids. V was cut by 4 bases and J by 2 bases, with 16 bases left in between. The CDR3 DNA follows: TGTGCCAGCAGCCCTATCGTTGGGGTCCCCTACGAGCAGTACTTC. Its translation is CASSPIVGVPYEQYF. Full variable domain (remainder filled in from reference TRBV5-6 and TRBJ2-7): DAGVTQSPTHLIKTRGQQVTLRCSPKSGHDTVSWYQQALGQGPQFIFQYYEEEERQRGNFPDRFSGHQFPNYSSELNVNALLLGDSALYLCASSPIVGVPYEQYFGPGTRLTVT.

The V call is TRBV6-5, the J call TRBJ2-3; D is undetermined. The ends were cut back, 0 bases at V and 4 bases at J, with 8 bases in the middle. This CDR3 is 14 amino acids long. CDR1 is MNHEY and CDR2 is SVGAGI in the germline V gene. Here the CDR3 DNA reads TGTGCCAGCAGTTACTCAGTGAATGCAGATACGCAGTATTTT. Translating it yields CASSYSVNADTQYF.

The chain links TRBV5-1 to TRBJ2-1; weak D call: TRBD2 (6 bases). Germline V gives CDR1 SGHRS, CDR2 YFSETQ. The CDR3 length is 14 residues. With 3 bases removed from V and 6 bases from J, the gap between germline ends came to 13 bases. The CDR3 sequence is CASSYRTNPNEQFF. The CDR3 nucleotides are TGCGCCAGCAGCTACAGGACTAACCCCAATGAGCAGTTCTTC.

At least ten counts were recorded for this clone. The chain combines TRBV11-1 with TRBJ1-2; D is perhaps TRBD1 (5 bases). This CDR3 is built from 13 residues. V shed 4 bases and J shed 8 bases, with 14 bases lying between them. CDR1 and CDR2 (germline): SGHAT, FQDESV (reference sequence). The CDR3 DNA reads TGTGCCAGCAGCTCATACAGGCGGGCAGGCTACACCTTC. Translated: CASSSYRRAGYTF.

This clone was seen a handful of times. The genes are TRBV11-2 and TRBJ2-1; D is possibly TRBD2 (5 bases). Trimming removed 8 bases at V and 0 bases at J, with 11 bases between. This CDR3 comprises 14 residues. Germline V gives CDR1 SGHAT, CDR2 FQNNGV. The CDR3 spells CASLDRGSYNEQFF. DNA of the CDR3: TGTGCCAGCCTTGACCGGGGCTCCTACAATGAGCAGTTCTTC.

The gene calls are TRBV5-5 and TRBJ2-1; no firm D call. V was trimmed by 1 base and J by 0 bases, leaving 11 bases between them. Germline assignment: CDR1 SGHKS and CDR2 YYEKEE (reference sequence). The CDR3 is 16 amino acids. Here the CDR3 DNA reads TGTGCCAGCAGCTTGATCCGGACGGCCTCCTACAATGAGCAGTTCTTC. Protein: CASSLIRTASYNEQFF. The complete variable domain, with remaining parts taken from reference TRBV5-5 and TRBJ2-1, reads DAGVTQSPTHLIKTRGQQVTLRCSPISGHKSVSWYQQVLGQGPQFIFQYYEKEERGRGNFPDRFSARQFPNYSSELNVNALLLGDSALYLCASSLIRTASYNEQFFGPGTRLTVL.

The chain uses TRBV11-2 and TRBJ1-2; 9 bases map to TRBD1. From germline, CDR1 is SGHAT and CDR2 FQNNGV. With 6 bases clipped from V and 5 bases from J, the junction kept 7 bases outside the gene matches. This CDR3 is built from 14 residues. The CDR3 reads CASRETGGLYGYTF. The CDR3 DNA is TGTGCCAGCAGAGAAACAGGGGGCCTATATGGCTACACCTTC.

V is TRBV21-1 and J is TRBJ2-3; TRBD2, the table's D call, lacks a check against the DNA. TRBV21-1 is flagged as a pseudogene. This CDR3 region has 15 residues. CDR3 sequence reads: CASSKGRGGTDTQYF. In DNA, the CDR3 is TGTGCCAGCAGCAAGGGTCGGGGGGGGACAGATACGCAGTATTTT.

This clone was counted once. The chain links TRBV10-1 to TRBJ1-4; 10 bases line up with TRBD1. Per germline, CDR1 WNHNN and CDR2 SYGVQD (reference sequence). The CDR3 consists of 14 residues. With V trimmed by 6 bases and J by 6 bases, 4 bases remained unmatched. CDR3 residues: CASSPGTGDEKLFF. CDR3 sequence (DNA): TGCGCCAGCAGCCCCGGGACAGGGGATGAAAAACTGTTTTTT.

This clone has only one observation. The chain uses TRBV19 and TRBJ1-1; 7 nucleotides match TRBD1. The CDR3 has 13 amino acids. Germline CDR1 is LNHDA and CDR2 is SQIVND (reference sequence). J gave up 3 bases and V 6 bases, and 4 bases lay outside the gene matches. DNA for the CDR3: TGTGCCAGTAGCACCGACAGGGACACTGAAGCTTTCTTT. Translation gives CASSTDRDTEAFF.

V gene TRBV5-6 combines with J gene TRBJ2-1; D unresolved. Germline lookup yields CDR1 SGHDT and CDR2 YYEEEE. The CDR3 has 18 amino acids. DNA for the CDR3: TGTGTCATGAGTGAGGAAATAACCTTTATTTGTCCCTACAATGAGCAGTTCTTC. Translating it yields CVMSEEITFICPYNEQFF.

Details on this clone: Other DNA sequences in this sample translate to the same CDR3. This rearrangement joins TRBV10-3 to TRBJ1-3; D is perhaps TRBD1 (5 bases). Per the germline V gene, CDR1 is ENHRY and CDR2 is SYGVKD. The CDR3 has 14 residues. V lost 5 bases and J 4 bases, leaving 12 bases between the germline ends. The CDR3 is CAISPDRAGNTIYF. CDR3 coding DNA: TGTGCCATCAGTCCTGACAGAGCCGGAAACACCATATATTTT.

This clone has ten or more counts. V usage is TRBV4-2 and J usage is TRBJ1-2; the match to TRBD1 covers 8 bases. CDR3 length: 17 amino acids. The V gene end was trimmed by 2 bases and the J gene end by 8 bases; junction bases not matched to a gene: 16. The germline V gene has CDR1 LGHNA and CDR2 YNFKEQ. CDR3 bases: TGTGCCAGCAGCCAACCAATAGGGATGACAGGGGAGGGCGGCTACACCTTC. Protein sequence: CASSQPIGMTGEGGYTF.

The chain links TRBV30 to TRBJ2-1; D possibly matches TRBD1 or TRBD2 (6 bases each). With 0 bases removed from V and 5 bases from J, the gap between germline ends came to 17 bases. This CDR3 spans 16 amino acids. In germline, CDR1 is GTSNPN, CDR2 SVGIG (reference sequence). CDR3 sequence reads: CAWSVIGGLSNNEQFF. The CDR3 DNA sequence: TGTGCCTGGAGTGTAATCGGGGGCCTTTCGAACAATGAGCAGTTCTTC.